This T cell receptor (beta chain) was found in a study of identical twins. This CDR3 region has 13 residues. Germline V gene lookup returns CDR1 SEHNR and CDR2 FQNEAQ (reference sequence). The J segment lost 10 bases and the V segment lost 0 bases, leaving 2 bases of the junction unmatched. This clonotype has just a few counts. MiXCR was run by TCRdb on the 5' RACE reads, yielding one entry per CDR3 protein. The table has 400,000 to 600,000 distinct CDR3 sequences, 20% to 25% seen once. The sample also formed part of further work on yellow fever vaccine responses in identical twins.

The chain carries TRBV7-9 and TRBJ2-7; 11 bases match TRBD2. The source of this sequence is a woman aged 18-29 years in good health. Sequenced input: CD4+ T cells sorted from blood. The CDR3 region has the DNA TGTGCCAGCAGCTTAGCACTAGCGGGAGTTCAGTACTTC. Amino acid sequence: CASSLALAGVQYF. Supplemented by reference TRBV7-9 and TRBJ2-7, the full variable domain reads DTGVSQNPRHKITKRGQNVTFRCDPISEHNRLYWYRQTLGQGPEFLTYFQNEAQLEKSRLLSDRFSAERPKGSFSTLEIQRTEQGDSAMYLCASSLALAGVQYFGPGTRLTVT.